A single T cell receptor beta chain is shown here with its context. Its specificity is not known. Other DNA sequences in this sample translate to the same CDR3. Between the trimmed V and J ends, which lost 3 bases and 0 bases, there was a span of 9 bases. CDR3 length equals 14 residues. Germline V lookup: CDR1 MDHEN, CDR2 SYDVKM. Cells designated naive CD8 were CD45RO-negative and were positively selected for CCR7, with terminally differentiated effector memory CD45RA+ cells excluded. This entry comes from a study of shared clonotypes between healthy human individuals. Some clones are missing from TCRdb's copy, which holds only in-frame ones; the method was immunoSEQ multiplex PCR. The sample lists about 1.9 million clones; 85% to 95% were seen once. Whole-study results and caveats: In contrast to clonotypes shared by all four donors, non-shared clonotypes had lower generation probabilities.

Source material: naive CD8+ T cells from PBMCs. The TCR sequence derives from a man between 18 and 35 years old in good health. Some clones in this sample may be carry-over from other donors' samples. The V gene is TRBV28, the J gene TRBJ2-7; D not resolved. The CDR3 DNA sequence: TGTGCCAGCAGTTTCCGCGGATACTCCTACGAGCAGTACTTC. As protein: CASSFRGYSYEQYF.